This paragraph covers one T cell receptor beta chain sequence. Antigen: not known. The record originates from a study of T and B cells in COVID-19 patients. Turning to the study itself: Active-infection patients were older, median about 70 years, than recovered patients, median 34 years.

Each TRB amplification used 250-500 ng of genomic DNA from blood. This CDR3 has 11 residues. The V segment lost 6 bases and the J segment 15 bases; nucleotides outside the gene matches: 7. Study-wide findings and caveats: CD4+, regulatory T cell, CD8+ and sorted SARS-CoV-2-responsive or tetramer+ T cells were not yet sequenced. Of under 2,500 TCR clusters found only in the recovered cohort, 31 had low generation probability.

TRB rearrangements were amplified by multiplex PCR with BIOMED2 TRB-A/B primers. MiXCR was run by TCRdb on the multiplex PCR reads, yielding one entry per CDR3 protein. The sample includes approximately 6,700 distinct CDR3 sequences, 30% to 35% seen only once; the top ten take under 25%. The receptor's source is a human donor with active COVID-19. The rearrangement links TRBV12-3 or TRBV12-4 to TRBJ2-1, with 8 bases matching TRBD2. Sequencing used blood. Here the CDR3 reads CASSPGLVPFF. The CDR3, as DNA: TGTGCCAGCAGCCCGGGACTAGTCCCGTTCTTC.